The 14 T cell receptor beta chains listed next were all sequenced from one sample in a study of blood T cell repertoires in COVID-19 (dated by TCRdb to the early 2020s). Receptors were amplified or captured by the immunoSEQ multiplex PCR assay. TCRdb took over this immuneACCESS table, retaining in-frame rearrangements with V and J assigned. Such tables are incomplete; in checked studies, under half of the missing clones stem from an unresolved V gene, and the remainder is unexplained. The sample has tens of thousands of clones on record, more than 65% of them singletons. About 5.7% of the sample is held by the ten biggest clonotypes. Sequencing was performed on peripheral blood. The receptor set was obtained from a man aged 65-85 years with COVID-19, enrolled during active disease.

This clone came up a few times. The V and J genes are TRBV7-9 and TRBJ2-7; 8 bases align to TRBD2. Germline CDR1 SEHNR, CDR2 FQNEAQ (reference sequence). V shed 5 bases, J shed 0 bases, and the junction held 3 bases outside the gene matches. The CDR3 length is 14 residues. The CDR3 reads CASSHSGSSYEQYF. The DNA for the CDR3 is TGTGCCAGCAGCCACAGCGGGAGCTCCTACGAGCAGTACTTC.

The CDR3 DNA follows: TGTGCCTGGAGTGTACGCGGGTCACTATACAATGAGCAGTTCTTC. Encoded protein: CAWSVRGSLYNEQFF. The V gene is TRBV30, the J gene TRBJ2-1; maybe TRBD2 (5 bases). The CDR3 is 15 amino acids. Germline assignment: CDR1 GTSNPN and CDR2 SVGIG (reference sequence). V was trimmed by 0 bases and J by 4 bases, leaving 13 bases between them. Based on the CDR3 plus reference TRBV30 and TRBJ2-1, the full variable domain is SQTIHQWPATLVQPVGSPLSLECTVEGTSNPNLYWYRQAAGRGLQLLFYSVGIGQISSEVPQNLSASRPQDRQFILSSKKLLLSDSGFYLCAWSVRGSLYNEQFFGPGTRLTVL.

The chain joins TRBV27 to TRBJ1-5; unclear D gene. CDR3 length: 15 amino acids. The V end was cut by 4 bases, the J end by 2 bases, with 12 bases between. Germline values: CDR1 MNHEY, CDR2 SMNVEV (reference sequence). CDR3 loop: CASSSQRAGNQPQHF. The CDR3 nucleotides are TGTGCCAGCAGTTCACAACGAGCGGGCAATCAGCCCCAGCATTTT.

The chain joins TRBV25-1 to TRBJ1-1; D is unresolved. The CDR3 totals 16 residues. Germline values: CDR1 MGHDK, CDR2 SYGVNS. V was trimmed by 1 base and J by 7 bases, leaving 19 bases between them. CDR3 nucleotide sequence: TGTGCCAGCAGTGAATTCCTGACCCTCCAAGCGGATGAAGCTTTCTTT. Translating it yields CASSEFLTLQADEAFF.

For this clone: The junction departs from germline at one end; a sequencing error may be responsible. V gene TRBV7-8 combines with J gene TRBJ1-1; TRBD1 matches at 12 bases. The CDR3 consists of 16 residues. Germline V gene sequence: CDR1 SGHVS, CDR2 FQNEAQ. The CDR3 loop is CVSSLLGQGAEGHTFF. The CDR3 DNA sequence: TGTGTCAGCAGCTTACTGGGACAGGGGGCGGAAGGGCACACTTTCTTT.

The chain carries TRBV4-2 and TRBJ1-1, with 12 bases that match TRBD1. V shed 4 bases and J 3 bases; nucleotides not matched to a gene: 3. In germline, CDR1 is LGHNA, CDR2 YNFKEQ. This CDR3 is built from 15 residues. The chain's CDR3 is CASSPGQGADTEAFF. Here the CDR3 DNA reads TGTGCCAGCAGCCCGGGACAGGGGGCAGACACTGAAGCTTTCTTT.

V usage is TRBV28 and J usage is TRBJ2-1, with 15 bases matching TRBD2. The CDR3 is made up of 18 amino acids. Germline assignment: CDR1 MDHEN and CDR2 SYDVKM. J gave up 6 bases and V 6 bases, and 12 bases lay outside the gene matches. The CDR3 here is CASSPGLAGGGGVNEQFF. CDR3 in DNA: TGTGCCAGCAGCCCGGGACTAGCGGGAGGCGGTGGAGTCAATGAGCAGTTCTTC.

The gene calls are TRBV19 and TRBJ2-2, with 9 bases matching TRBD1. Unmatched junction bases numbered 7, after V lost 10 bases and J lost 4 bases. Germline CDR1 is LNHDA and CDR2 is SQIVND (reference sequence). This CDR3 is 14 amino acids long. In DNA, the CDR3 is TGTGCCACTTCGGACAGGGGAAGCACCGGGGAGCTGTTTTTT. Translated, it gives CATSDRGSTGELFF.

The chain joins TRBV2 to TRBJ2-1; 10 nucleotides agree with TRBD2. J was trimmed by 6 bases and V by 6 bases; bases with no gene match: 14. CDR1 and CDR2 (germline): SNHLY, FYNNEI. The CDR3 extends over 17 amino acids. Written as DNA, the CDR3 is TGTGCCAGCAGGGGACAGATCGGGACTAGCGTCCCCAATGAGCAGTTCTTC. It codes for CASRGQIGTSVPNEQFF.

This clone came up a few times. The junction shows a germline mismatch at one end, possibly a read error. The gene calls are TRBV18 and TRBJ2-1, with a tentative D call TRBD1 (5 bases). CDR1 KGHSH and CDR2 LQKENI come from the germline V gene. The CDR3 consists of 16 residues. The CDR3 nucleotides read TGTGCCAGCTCACCACCCAATTCCGCACAGGACAACGAGCAGTTCTTC. Its translation is CASSPPNSAQDNEQFF.

The chain links TRBV6-1 to TRBJ2-7, with 8 positions matching TRBD2. V shed 3 bases and J 4 bases; nucleotides not matched to a gene: 11. The germline V gene encodes CDR1 MNHNS and CDR2 SASEGT. CDR3 length equals 16 residues. The CDR3 DNA reads TGTGCCAGCAGTGACCTTCGGACTAGCAAAACGTACGAGCAGTACTTC. It codes for CASSDLRTSKTYEQYF.

The chain has TRBV3-1 (or the pseudogene TRBV3-2) and TRBJ2-1; 7 bases are a match to TRBD2. This CDR3 spans 15 amino acids. Germline V gives CDR1 LGHDT, CDR2 YNNKEL (reference sequence). After removal of 4 bases from V and 5 bases from J, the junction contained 8 bases not matched to a gene. DNA for the CDR3: TGTGCCAGCAGCCTTGCCGGGACTACCCACAATGAGCAGTTCTTC. This sequence encodes CASSLAGTTHNEQFF.

This clone has just a few counts. The rearrangement joins TRBV6-5 to TRBJ2-3; no clear D. The CDR3 extends over 13 amino acids. Germline loops: CDR1 MNHEY, CDR2 SVGAGI. V was trimmed by 0 bases and J by 6 bases, leaving 7 bases between them. The CDR3 DNA sequence: TGTGCCAGCAGTTACTCGAGGCGGGATACGCAGTATTTT. Amino acid sequence: CASSYSRRDTQYF.

The chain recombines TRBV27 with TRBJ2-7; maybe TRBD1 (6 bases). The CDR3 spans 17 residues. The V and J ends lost 2 bases and 3 bases respectively, with 20 bases between them. Germline CDR1 and CDR2: MNHEY and SMNVEV (reference sequence). The CDR3 DNA reads TGTGCCAGCAGTTTAACGTCCCCGGCAGGGGTCAACTACGAGCAGTACTTC. The encoded protein is CASSLTSPAGVNYEQYF.